This T cell receptor (beta chain) was recorded in a study of identical twins. TCRdb itself ran the 5' RACE reads through MiXCR, one entry per CDR3 protein. The sample has about 900,000 distinct CDR3 sequences, over 9% seen once. This clonotype has more than one count but fewer than ten. The ends were cut back, 1 base at V and 2 bases at J, with 7 bases in the middle. CDR3 length equals 14 residues. These same records also appear under a second study, on yellow fever vaccine responses in identical twins.

The sequence was collected from a woman under 30 in good health. Material for sequencing was PBMCs. V usage is TRBV12-3 or TRBV12-4 and J usage is TRBJ2-3; D gene uncertain. CDR3 DNA sequence: TGTGCCAGCAGTTTAGACCAGGCCACAGATACGCAGTATTTT. Translation gives CASSLDQATDTQYF.